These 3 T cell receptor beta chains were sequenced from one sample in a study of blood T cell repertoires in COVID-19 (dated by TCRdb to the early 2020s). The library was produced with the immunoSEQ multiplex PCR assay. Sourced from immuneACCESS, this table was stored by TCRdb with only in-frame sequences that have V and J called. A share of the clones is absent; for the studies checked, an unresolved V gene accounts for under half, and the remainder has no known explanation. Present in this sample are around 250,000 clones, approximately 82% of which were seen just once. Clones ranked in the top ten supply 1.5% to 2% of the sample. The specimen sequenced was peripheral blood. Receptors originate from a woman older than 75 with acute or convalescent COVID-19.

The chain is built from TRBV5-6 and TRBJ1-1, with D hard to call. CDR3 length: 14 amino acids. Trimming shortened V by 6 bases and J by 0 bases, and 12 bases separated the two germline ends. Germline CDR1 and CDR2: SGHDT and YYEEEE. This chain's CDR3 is CASNRRAMNTEAFF. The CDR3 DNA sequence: TGTGCCAGCAACCGGAGGGCGATGAACACTGAAGCTTTCTTT.

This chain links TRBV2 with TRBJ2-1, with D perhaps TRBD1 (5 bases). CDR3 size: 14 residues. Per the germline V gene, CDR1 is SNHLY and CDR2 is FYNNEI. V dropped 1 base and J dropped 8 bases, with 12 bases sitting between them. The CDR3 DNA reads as TGTGCCAGCAGTGAAGACAGGACCCTCTATGAGCAGTTCTTC. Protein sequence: CASSEDRTLYEQFF.

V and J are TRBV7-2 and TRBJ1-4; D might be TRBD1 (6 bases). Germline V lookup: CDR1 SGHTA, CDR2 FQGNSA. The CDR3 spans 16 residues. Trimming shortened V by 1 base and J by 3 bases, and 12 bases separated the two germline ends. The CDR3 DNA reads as TGTGCCAGCAGCTTAGTTCCAGGGGTTCCTAATGAAAAACTGTTTTTT. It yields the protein CASSLVPGVPNEKLFF.